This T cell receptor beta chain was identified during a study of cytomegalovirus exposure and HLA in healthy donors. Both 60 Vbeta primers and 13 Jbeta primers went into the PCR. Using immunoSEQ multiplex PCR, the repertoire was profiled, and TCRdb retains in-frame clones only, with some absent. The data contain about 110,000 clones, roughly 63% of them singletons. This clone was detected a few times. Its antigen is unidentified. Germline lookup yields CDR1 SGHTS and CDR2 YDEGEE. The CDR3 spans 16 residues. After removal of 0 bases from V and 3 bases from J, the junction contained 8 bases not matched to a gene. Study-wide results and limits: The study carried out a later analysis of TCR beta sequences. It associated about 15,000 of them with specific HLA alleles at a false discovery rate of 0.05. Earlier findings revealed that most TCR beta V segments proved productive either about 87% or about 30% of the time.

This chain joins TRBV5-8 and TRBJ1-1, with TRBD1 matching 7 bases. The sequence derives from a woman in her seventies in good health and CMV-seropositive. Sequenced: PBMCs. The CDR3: CASSLATGIRYTEAFF. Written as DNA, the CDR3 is TGTGCCAGCAGCTTGGCGACAGGGATAAGATACACTGAAGCTTTCTTT.